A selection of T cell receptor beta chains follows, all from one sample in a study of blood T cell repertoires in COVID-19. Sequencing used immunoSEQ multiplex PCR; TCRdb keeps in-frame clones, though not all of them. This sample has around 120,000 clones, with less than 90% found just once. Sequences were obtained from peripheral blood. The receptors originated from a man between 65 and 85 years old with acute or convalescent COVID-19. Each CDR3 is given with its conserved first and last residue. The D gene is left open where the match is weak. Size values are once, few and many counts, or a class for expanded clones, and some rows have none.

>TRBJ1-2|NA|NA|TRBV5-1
CASSPGTNGYTF
TGCGCCAGCAGCCCGGGAACAAATGGCTACACCTTC
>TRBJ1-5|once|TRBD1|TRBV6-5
CASSYHRGSNQPQHF
TGTGCCAGCAGTTACCACAGGGGGAGCAATCAGCCCCAGCATTTT
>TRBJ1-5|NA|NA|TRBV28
CASSLGGWSNQPQHF
TGTGCCAGCAGTTTGGGGGGGTGGAGCAATCAGCCCCAGCATTTT
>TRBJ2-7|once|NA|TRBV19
CASSIARGPASYEQYF
TGTGCCAGTAGTATAGCGCGGGGCCCCGCCAGCTACGAGCAGTACTTC
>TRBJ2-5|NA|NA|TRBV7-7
CASSLLRWRLETQYF
TGTGCTAGCAGCTTACTACGTTGGAGGCTAGAGACCCAGTACTTC
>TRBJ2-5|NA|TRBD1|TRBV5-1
CASSSTGVGTGSQETQYF
TGCGCCAGCAGCTCCACAGGGGTTGGGACAGGGAGCCAAGAGACCCAGTACTTC
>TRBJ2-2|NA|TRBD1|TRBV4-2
CASSQKPQGTGELFF
TGTGCCAGCAGCCAAAAACCACAGGGGACCGGGGAGCTGTTTTTT
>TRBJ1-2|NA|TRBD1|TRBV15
CATSIWTGENTF
TGTGCCACCAGCATCTGGACAGGGGAGAACACCTTC
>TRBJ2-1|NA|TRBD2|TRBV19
CASTLGGGGSYNEQFF
TGTGCCAGTACCCTGGGGGGGGGAGGCTCCTACAATGAGCAGTTCTTC
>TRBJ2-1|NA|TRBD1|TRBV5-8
CASSKIKYRDRVNNEQFF
TGTGCCAGCAGCAAAATAAAATACCGGGACAGGGTAAACAATGAGCAGTTCTTC
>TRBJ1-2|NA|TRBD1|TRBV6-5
CASNSGQGFGYTF
TGTGCCAGCAACTCAGGACAGGGATTTGGCTACACCTTC
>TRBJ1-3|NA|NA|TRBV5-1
CASSLDPGGDTIYF
TGCGCCAGCAGCTTGGACCCGGGAGGGGACACCATATATTTT
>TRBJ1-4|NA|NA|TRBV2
CASGRSGGSVTANEKLFF
TGTGCCAGCGGGAGGAGTGGGGGATCGGTTACGGCTAATGAAAAACTGTTTTTT
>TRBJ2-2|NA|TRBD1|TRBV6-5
CASRFGQGASGELFF
TGTGCCAGCAGATTCGGACAGGGGGCAAGCGGGGAGCTGTTTTTT
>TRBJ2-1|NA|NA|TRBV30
CAWTPKAGPNEQFF
TGTGCCTGGACCCCCAAAGCGGGTCCGAATGAGCAGTTCTTC
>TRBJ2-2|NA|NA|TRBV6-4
CPDGIRSGELFF
TGTCCGGACGGGATCCGTAGCGGGGAGCTGTTTTTT
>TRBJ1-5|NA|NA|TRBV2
CASSDQQGYQPQHF
TGTGCCAGCAGTGATCAACAGGGTTATCAGCCCCAGCATTTT
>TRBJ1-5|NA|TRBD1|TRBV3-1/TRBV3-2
CASSQTGGHQPQHF
TGTGCCAGCAGCCAGACAGGGGGACATCAGCCCCAGCATTTT
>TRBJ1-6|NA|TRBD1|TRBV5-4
CASSSPGQGSYNSPLHF
TGTGCCAGCAGCTCTCCGGGACAGGGCTCCTATAATTCACCCCTCCACTTT
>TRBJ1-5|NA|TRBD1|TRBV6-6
CAGQGGSNQPQHF
TGTGCCGGACAGGGTGGGAGCAATCAGCCCCAGCATTTT
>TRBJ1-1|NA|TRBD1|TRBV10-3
CAISEPGQGNTEAFF
TGTGCCATCAGTGAGCCAGGACAGGGGAACACTGAAGCTTTCTTT
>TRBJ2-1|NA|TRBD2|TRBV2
CASSEGRGAYNEQFF
TGTGCCAGCAGTGAAGGGCGGGGGGCCTACAATGAGCAGTTCTTC
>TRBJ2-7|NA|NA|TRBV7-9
CASSLDSLLYEQYF
TGTGCCAGCAGCTTAGACAGTCTCCTCTACGAGCAGTACTTC
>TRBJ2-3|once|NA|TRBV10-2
CASSPLVEKVTDTQYF
TGCGCCAGCAGTCCCCTAGTTGAAAAGGTCACAGATACGCAGTATTTT
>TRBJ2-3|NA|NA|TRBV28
CASSFDIVRVSTDTQYF
TGTGCCAGCAGTTTCGATATTGTCCGGGTCTCCACAGATACGCAGTATTTT
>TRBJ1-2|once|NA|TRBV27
CASSLSTGRSYTF
TGTGCCAGCAGTTTATCAACAGGGCGGTCCTACACCTTC
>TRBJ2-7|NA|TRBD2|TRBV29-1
CSASGPSSYEQYF
TGCAGCGCTAGCGGGCCAAGCTCCTACGAGCAGTACTTC
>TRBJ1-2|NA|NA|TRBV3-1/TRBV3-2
CASSQDLRGYTF
TGTGCCAGCAGCCAAGATCTGCGGGGCTACACCTTC
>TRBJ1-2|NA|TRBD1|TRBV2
CASGTALGYTF
TGTGCCAGCGGGACAGCTCTCGGCTACACCTTC
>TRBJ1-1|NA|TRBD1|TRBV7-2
CASSLANRGTEAFF
TGTGCCAGCAGCTTAGCAAACAGGGGAACTGAAGCTTTCTTT
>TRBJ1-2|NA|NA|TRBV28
CASSDGNYGYTF
TGTGCCAGCAGTGACGGGAACTATGGCTACACCTTC
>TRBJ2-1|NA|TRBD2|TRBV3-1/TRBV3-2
CASSPSGAGRNEQFF
TGTGCCAGCAGTCCCTCCGGAGCGGGGCGGAATGAGCAGTTCTTC
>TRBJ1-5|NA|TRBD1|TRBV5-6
CASSLTGEQPQHF
TGTGCCAGCAGTCTTACAGGGGAACAGCCCCAGCATTTT
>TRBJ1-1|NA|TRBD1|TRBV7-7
CASSLDRDTEAFF
TGTGCTAGCAGCTTAGACAGGGACACTGAAGCTTTCTTT
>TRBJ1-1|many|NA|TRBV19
CASSLMGANTEAFF
TGTGCCAGTAGTCTAATGGGCGCGAACACTGAAGCTTTCTTT
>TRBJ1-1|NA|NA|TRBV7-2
CASSSNRGTEAFF
TGTGCCAGCAGCTCAAACAGAGGGACTGAAGCTTTCTTT
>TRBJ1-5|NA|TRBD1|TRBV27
CASRGGQGANQPQHF
TGTGCCAGCAGGGGCGGACAGGGGGCCAATCAGCCCCAGCATTTT
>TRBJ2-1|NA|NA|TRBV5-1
CASSFSGDGEQFF
TGCGCCAGCAGCTTTTCGGGGGATGGGGAGCAGTTCTTC
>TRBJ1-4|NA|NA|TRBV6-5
CASRAGGTNEKLFF
TGTGCCAGCCGGGCCGGGGGGACTAATGAAAAACTGTTTTTT
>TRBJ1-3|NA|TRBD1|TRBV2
CASSPLTGGGNTIYF
TGTGCCAGCAGTCCCCTAACAGGGGGTGGAAACACCATATATTTT
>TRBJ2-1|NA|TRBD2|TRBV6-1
CASSRDGGNEQFF
TGTGCCAGCAGCCGCGACGGGGGGAATGAGCAGTTCTTC
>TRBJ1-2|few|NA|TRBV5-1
CASSPGQGIGGYTF
TGCGCCAGCTCCCCCGGGCAGGGGATAGGTGGCTACACCTTC
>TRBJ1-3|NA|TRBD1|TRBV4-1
CASSLNQGDTIYF
TGCGCCAGCAGCCTGAACCAGGGGGACACCATATATTTT
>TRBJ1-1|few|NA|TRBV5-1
CASSLEIGEAFF
TGCGCCAGCAGCTTGGAGATCGGTGAAGCTTTCTTT
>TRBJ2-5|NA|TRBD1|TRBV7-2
CASSSTGYQETQYF
TGTGCCAGCAGCTCGACAGGGTATCAAGAGACCCAGTACTTC
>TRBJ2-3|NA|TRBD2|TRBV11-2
CASSLVLAVTDTQYF
TGTGCCAGCAGCTTAGTACTAGCGGTAACAGATACGCAGTATTTT
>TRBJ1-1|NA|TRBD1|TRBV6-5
CASSYKGALNTEAFF
TGTGCCAGCAGTTACAAGGGGGCCTTGAACACTGAAGCTTTCTTT
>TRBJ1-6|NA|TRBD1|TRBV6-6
CASTGGQGSYNSPLHF
TGTGCCAGCACCGGAGGACAGGGCTCCTATAATTCACCCCTCCACTTT
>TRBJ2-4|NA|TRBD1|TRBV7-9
CASSLAPGQGLAKNIQYF
TGTGCCAGCAGCTTAGCTCCGGGACAGGGCTTAGCCAAAAACATTCAGTACTTC